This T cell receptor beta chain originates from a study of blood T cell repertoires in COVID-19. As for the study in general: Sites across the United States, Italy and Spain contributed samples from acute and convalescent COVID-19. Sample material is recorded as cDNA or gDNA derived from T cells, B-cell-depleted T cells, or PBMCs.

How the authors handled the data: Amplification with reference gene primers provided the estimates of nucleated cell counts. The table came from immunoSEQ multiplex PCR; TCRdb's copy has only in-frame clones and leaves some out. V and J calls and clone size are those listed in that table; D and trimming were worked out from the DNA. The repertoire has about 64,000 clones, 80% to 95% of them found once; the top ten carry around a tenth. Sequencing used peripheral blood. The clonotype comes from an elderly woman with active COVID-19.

Written as DNA, the CDR3 is TGTGCCAGCAGTGGTCCTCCCATACCCGGCACCGGGGAGCTGTTTTTT. Its translation is CASSGPPIPGTGELFF. The rearrangement joins TRBV6-1 to TRBJ2-2; unclear D gene. V lost 4 bases to trimming and J lost 4 bases, with 16 bases between them. Germline V gives CDR1 MNHNS, CDR2 SASEGT. The CDR3 loop spans 16 amino acids.